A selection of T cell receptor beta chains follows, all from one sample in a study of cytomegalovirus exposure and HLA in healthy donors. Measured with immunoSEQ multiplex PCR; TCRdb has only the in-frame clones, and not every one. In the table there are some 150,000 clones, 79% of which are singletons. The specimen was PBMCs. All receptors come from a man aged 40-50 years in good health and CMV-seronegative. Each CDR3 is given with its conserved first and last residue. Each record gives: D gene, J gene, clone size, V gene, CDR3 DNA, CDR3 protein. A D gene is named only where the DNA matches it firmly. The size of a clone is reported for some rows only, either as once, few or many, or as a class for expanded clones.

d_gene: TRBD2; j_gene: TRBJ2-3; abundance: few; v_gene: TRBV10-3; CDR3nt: TGTGCCATCGGAACCTCACTAGCGGGTGGCACAGATACGCAGTATTTT; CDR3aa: CAIGTSLAGGTDTQYF
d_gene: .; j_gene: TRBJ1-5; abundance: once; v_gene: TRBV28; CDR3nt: TGTGCCAGCAGGACCGGGGGGAGACTTCAGCCCCAGCATTTT; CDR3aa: CASRTGGRLQPQHF
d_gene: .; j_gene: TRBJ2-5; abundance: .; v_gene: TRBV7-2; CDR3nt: TGTGCCAGCAGCTCCCTAGGAGGGCGGGAGACCCAGTACTTC; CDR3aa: CASSSLGGRETQYF
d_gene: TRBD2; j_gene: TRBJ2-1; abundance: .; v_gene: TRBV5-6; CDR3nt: TGTGCCAGCAGGAATGACCTTAGCGGGAGCTCCTACAATGAGCAGTTCTTC; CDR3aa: CASRNDLSGSSYNEQFF
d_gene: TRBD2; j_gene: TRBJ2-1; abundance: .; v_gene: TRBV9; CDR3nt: TGTGCCAGCAGCACAGGGTCGACTAGCGGGAGGATGGGCAATGAGCAGTTCTTC; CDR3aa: CASSTGSTSGRMGNEQFF
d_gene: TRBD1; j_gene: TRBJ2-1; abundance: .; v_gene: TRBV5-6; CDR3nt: TGTGCCAGCAGCTGGAGGGCCGGGACAGGGTCCAATGAGCAGTTCTTC; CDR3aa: CASSWRAGTGSNEQFF
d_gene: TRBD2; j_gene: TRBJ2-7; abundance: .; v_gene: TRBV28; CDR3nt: TGTGCCAGCAGTTCGGTAGCGGGGGGGGTGGGGGAGCAGTACTTC; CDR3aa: CASSSVAGGVGEQYF
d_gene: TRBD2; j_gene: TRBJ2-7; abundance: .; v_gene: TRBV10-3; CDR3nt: TGTGCCATCAGTGAGTCGTGGCTAGCGGGGGACTACGAGCAGTACTTC; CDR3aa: CAISESWLAGDYEQYF
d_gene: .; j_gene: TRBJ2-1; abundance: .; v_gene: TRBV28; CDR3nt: TGTGCCAGCAGTTTGAATTGGGCGACCAGCGGATCCTACAATGAGCAGTTCTTC; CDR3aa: CASSLNWATSGSYNEQFF
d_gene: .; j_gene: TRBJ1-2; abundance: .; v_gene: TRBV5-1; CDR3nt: TGCGCCAGCAGCCCCCGGGGGGCGCACTATGGCTACACCTTC; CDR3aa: CASSPRGAHYGYTF
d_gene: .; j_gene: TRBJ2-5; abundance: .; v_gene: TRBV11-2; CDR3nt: TGTGCCAGCAGCCCTCTAGCGCCGGCGGAGACCCAGTACTTC; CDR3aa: CASSPLAPAETQYF
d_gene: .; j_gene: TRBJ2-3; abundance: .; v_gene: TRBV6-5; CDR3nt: TGTGCCAGCAGTTCCGAAACCGGGGATACGCAGTATTTT; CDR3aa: CASSSETGDTQYF
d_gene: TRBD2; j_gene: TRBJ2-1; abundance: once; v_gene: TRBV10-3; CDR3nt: TGTGCCATCTCCCCTAGCGGGAGCTACAATGAGCAGTTCTTC; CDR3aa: CAISPSGSYNEQFF
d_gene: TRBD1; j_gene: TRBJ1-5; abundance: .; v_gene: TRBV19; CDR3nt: TGTGCCAGTAACCCAGGGGGCGCGGGTAAACAGCCCCAGCATTTT; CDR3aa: CASNPGGAGKQPQHF
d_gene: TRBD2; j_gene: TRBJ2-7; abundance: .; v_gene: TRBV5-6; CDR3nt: TGTGCCAGCAGCTGGCCGGGACTAGAGGACGAGCAGTACTTC; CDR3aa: CASSWPGLEDEQYF
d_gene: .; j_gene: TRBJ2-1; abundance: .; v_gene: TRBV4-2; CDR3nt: TGTGCCAGCAGCCAAGAGTCCGAACTACTCAATGAGCAGTTCTTC; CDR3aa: CASSQESELLNEQFF
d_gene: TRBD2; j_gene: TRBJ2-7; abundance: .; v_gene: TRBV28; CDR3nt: TGTGCCAGCAGAAGCGGGGTGACCTACGAGCAGTACTTC; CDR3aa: CASRSGVTYEQYF
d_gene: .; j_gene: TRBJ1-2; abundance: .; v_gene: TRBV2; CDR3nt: TGTGCCAGCTTTGGGCCCAGGGAAAAAGACTATGGCTACACCTTC; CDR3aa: CASFGPREKDYGYTF
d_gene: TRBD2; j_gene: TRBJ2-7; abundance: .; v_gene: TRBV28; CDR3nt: TGTGCCAGCAGTTTAAGAGGGACTAGCGGGAGGGGCTCCTACGAGCAGTACTTC; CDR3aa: CASSLRGTSGRGSYEQYF
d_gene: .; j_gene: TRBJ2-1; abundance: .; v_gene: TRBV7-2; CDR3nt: TGTGCCAGCAGCCCCGGGCGGGGAGCGCCCAATGAGCAGTTCTTC; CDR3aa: CASSPGRGAPNEQFF
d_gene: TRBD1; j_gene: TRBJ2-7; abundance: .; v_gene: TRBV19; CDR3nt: TGTGCCAGTCGGGACAGGGGGCAGGTCTCCGGCAGCGGCCACTACGAGCAGTACTTC; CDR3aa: CASRDRGQVSGSGHYEQYF
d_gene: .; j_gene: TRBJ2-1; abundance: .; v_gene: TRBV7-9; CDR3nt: TGTGCCAGCAACCCTTTAGACAATGAGCAGTTCTTC; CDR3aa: CASNPLDNEQFF
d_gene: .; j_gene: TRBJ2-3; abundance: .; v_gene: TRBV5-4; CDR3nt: TGTGCCAGCAGCTTGGAAATAAACACAGGGAGCACAGATACGCAGTATTTT; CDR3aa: CASSLEINTGSTDTQYF
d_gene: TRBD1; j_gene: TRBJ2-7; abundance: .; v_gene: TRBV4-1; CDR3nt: TGCGCCAGCAGCCTCGGACAGGGCGATCACTCCTACGAGCAGTACTTC; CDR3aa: CASSLGQGDHSYEQYF
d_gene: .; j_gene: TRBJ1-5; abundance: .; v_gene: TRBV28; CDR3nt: TGTGCCAGCAGTTCCCGCGACAGGCCCTTCCGGCCCCAGCATTTT; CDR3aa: CASSSRDRPFRPQHF
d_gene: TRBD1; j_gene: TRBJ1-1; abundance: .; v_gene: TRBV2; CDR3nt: TGTGCCGTTTTGAGGGACAGGGCAAACACTGAAGCTTTCTTT; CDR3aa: CAVLRDRANTEAFF
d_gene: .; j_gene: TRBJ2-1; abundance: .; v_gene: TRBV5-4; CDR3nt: TGTGCCAGCAGCCGCACGAGGTCTGGGTACAATGAGCAGTTCTTC; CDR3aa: CASSRTRSGYNEQFF
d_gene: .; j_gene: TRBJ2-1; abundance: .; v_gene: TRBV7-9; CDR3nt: TGTGCCAGCAGCTTCTTGGGACTTGCGGGCGAGCAGTTCTTC; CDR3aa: CASSFLGLAGEQFF
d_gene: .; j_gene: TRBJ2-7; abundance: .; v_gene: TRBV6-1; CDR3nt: TGTGCCAGCATACAGGGGGGGAATCAATACGAGCAGTACTTC; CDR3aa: CASIQGGNQYEQYF
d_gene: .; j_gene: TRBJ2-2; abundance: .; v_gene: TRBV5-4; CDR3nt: TGTGCCAGCAGCTTTAGGCAGGTCACCGGGGAGCTGTTTTTT; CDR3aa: CASSFRQVTGELFF
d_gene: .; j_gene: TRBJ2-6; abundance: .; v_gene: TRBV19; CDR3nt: TGTGCCAGCCTCGCCGGGGTTGGGGCCAACGTCCTGACTTTC; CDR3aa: CASLAGVGANVLTF
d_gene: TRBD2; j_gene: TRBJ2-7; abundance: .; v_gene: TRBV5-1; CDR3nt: TGCGCCAGCAGCACCGGGACTAGCGGGATCTACGAGCAGTACTTC; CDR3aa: CASSTGTSGIYEQYF
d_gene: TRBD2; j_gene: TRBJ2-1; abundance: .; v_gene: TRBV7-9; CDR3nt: TGTTCCAGCAGCTTGGTGCCTAGCGGGAGATTAGGTGAGCAGTTCTTC; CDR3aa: CSSSLVPSGRLGEQFF
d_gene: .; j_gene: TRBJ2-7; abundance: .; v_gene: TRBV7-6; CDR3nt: TGTGCCAGCAGCCCAGATCCCACTAGCTTCTCCTACGAGCAGTACTTC; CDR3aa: CASSPDPTSFSYEQYF
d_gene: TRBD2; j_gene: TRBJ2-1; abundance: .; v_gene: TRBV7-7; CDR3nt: TGTGCTAGCAGCTTATCCGGCGGGAGCAGGGTAAATGAGCAGTTCTTC; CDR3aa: CASSLSGGSRVNEQFF
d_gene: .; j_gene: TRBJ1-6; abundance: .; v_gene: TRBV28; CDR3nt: TGTGCCAGCAGGCCGGTGGGGGGAGTAGGGCCCCTCCACTTT; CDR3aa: CASRPVGGVGPLHF
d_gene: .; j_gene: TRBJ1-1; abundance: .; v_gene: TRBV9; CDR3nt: TGTGCCAGCAGCGTATACGGGAACACTGAAGCTTTCTTT; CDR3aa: CASSVYGNTEAFF
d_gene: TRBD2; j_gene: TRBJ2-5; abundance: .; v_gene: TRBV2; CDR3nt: TGTGCCAGCATTGGGACTAGCCTCCAAGAGACCCAGTACTTC; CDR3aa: CASIGTSLQETQYF
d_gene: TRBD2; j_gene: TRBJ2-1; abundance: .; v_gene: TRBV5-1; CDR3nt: TGCGCCAGCAGCTTGGTGATGGCGGGGACTATCGACAATGAGCAGTTCTTC; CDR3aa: CASSLVMAGTIDNEQFF
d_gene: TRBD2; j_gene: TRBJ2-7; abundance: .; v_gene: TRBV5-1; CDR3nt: TGCGCCAGCAGCTTGCTCCCTAGCGGGAAGAGCGAGCAGTACTTC; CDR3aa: CASSLLPSGKSEQYF
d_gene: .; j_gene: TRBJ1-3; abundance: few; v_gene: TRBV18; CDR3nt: TGTGCCAGCTCACCTGGACAGTCTGGAAACACCATATATTTT; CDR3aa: CASSPGQSGNTIYF
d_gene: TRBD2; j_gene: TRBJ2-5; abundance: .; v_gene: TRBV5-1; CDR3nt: TGCGCCAGCAGCCCGGGGGGTGGAGAGACCCAGTACTTC; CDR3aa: CASSPGGGETQYF
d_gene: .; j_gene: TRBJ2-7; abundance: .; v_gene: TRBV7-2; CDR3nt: TGTGCCAGCAGCTTAGATCCGACTTCCTACGAGCAGTACTTC; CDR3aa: CASSLDPTSYEQYF
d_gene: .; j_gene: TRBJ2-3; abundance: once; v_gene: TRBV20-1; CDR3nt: TGCAGTTGTTCCGGCACAGATACGCAGTATTTT; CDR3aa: CSCSGTDTQYF
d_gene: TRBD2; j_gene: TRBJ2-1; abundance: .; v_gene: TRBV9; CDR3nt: TGTGCCAGCAGCGTATCTGCGGGAGAAGGGCTTGAGCAGTTCTTC; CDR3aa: CASSVSAGEGLEQFF
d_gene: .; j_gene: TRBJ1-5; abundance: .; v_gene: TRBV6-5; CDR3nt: TGTGCCACCGGGGTAGGTGCCCAGCCCCAGCATTTT; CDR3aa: CATGVGAQPQHF
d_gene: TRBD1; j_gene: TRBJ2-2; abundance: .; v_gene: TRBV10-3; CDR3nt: TGTGCCACCGTTGGGCAGGGGGCGACCGGGGAGCTGTTTTTT; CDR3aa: CATVGQGATGELFF
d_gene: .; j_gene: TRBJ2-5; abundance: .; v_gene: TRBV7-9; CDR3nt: TGTTCCAGCAGCTTCCTACAGGGAACAGAGACCCAGTACTTC; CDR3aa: CSSSFLQGTETQYF
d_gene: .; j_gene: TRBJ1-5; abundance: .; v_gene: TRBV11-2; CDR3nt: TGTGCCAGCACCAAACCTCAGTCGCCGCCGACCCAGCATTTT; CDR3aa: CASTKPQSPPTQHF
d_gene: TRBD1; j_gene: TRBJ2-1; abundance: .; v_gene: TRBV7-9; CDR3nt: TGTGCCAGCAGCTTAGGGGCGACAGGGGTCGATGAGCAGTTCTTC; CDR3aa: CASSLGATGVDEQFF
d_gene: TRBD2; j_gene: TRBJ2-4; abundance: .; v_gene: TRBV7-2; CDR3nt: TGTGCCAGCAGCTTAGAAGGTGGCGGGAGGTCAGCCATTCAGTACTTC; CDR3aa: CASSLEGGGRSAIQYF
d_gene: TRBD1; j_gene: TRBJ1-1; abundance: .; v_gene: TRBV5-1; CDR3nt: TGCGCCAGCAGCGCAGGGGGCCTGAACACTGAAGCTTTCTTT; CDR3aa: CASSAGGLNTEAFF
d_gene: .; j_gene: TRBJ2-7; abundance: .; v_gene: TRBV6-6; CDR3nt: TGTGCCAGCAGTCATAGTCCGTCCGAGCAGTACTTC; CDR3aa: CASSHSPSEQYF
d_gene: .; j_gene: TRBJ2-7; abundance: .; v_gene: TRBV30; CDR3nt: TGTGCCTGGGCGGCAGGGTCCCACGAGCAGTACTTC; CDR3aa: CAWAAGSHEQYF
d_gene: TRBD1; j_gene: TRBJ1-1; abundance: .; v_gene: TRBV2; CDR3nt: TGTGCCAGCAGCGGACAGGTCGGTGCGGAAGCTTTCTTT; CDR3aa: CASSGQVGAEAFF
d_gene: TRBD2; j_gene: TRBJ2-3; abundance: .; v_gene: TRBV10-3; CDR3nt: TGTGCCATCGGTCCCCCACTAGCGGGGTCCACAGATACGCAGTATTTT; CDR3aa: CAIGPPLAGSTDTQYF
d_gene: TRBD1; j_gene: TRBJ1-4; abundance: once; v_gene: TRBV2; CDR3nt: TGTGCCAGCAATAGAGAGGGGGCCTTAAATGAAAAACTGTTTTTT; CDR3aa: CASNREGALNEKLFF
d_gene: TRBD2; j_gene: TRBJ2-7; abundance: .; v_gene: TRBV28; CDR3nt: TGTGCCAGCAGTTTGGTTAGCGGGGGGTGGGCCTACGAGCAGTACTTC; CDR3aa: CASSLVSGGWAYEQYF
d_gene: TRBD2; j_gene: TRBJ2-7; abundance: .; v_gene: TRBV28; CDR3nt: TGTGCCAGCAGTGAAAATAGCGGGACCTACGAGCAGTACTTC; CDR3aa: CASSENSGTYEQYF
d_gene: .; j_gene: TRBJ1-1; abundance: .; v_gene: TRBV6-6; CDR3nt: TGTGCCAGCAGACTCACTGAAGCTTTCTTT; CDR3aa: CASRLTEAFF